These T cell receptor beta chains were read from a single sample in a study of T cell repertoires in cytomegalovirus infection. Antigens of these TCRs are unknown. Via MiXCR, TCRdb re-called the reads, giving one row per CDR3 protein. The sample shows approximately 140,000 distinct CDR3 sequences, roughly 25% of them seen only once. Specimen: PBMCs, sequenced either directly or after in vitro stimulation (not recorded which). The receptor source for this set is a human donor in good health (CMV status not recorded). Some clones in this sample may be carry-over from other donors' samples. Both conserved end residues are part of each CDR3. The D gene is left open where the match is weak. Some rows mark clone size as missing; the rest say once, few, many or name a class of expanded clone.

CDR3 protein | CDR3 DNA | D gene | J gene | clone size | V gene
CASSLRLENEQFF | TGTGCCAGCAGCTTACGACTAGAGAATGAGCAGTTCTTC | . | TRBJ2-1 | many | TRBV11-1
CASSRRLGGTGELFF | TGTGCCAGCAGCCGCCGTTTAGGGGGAACCGGGGAGCTGTTTTTT | . | TRBJ2-2 | . | TRBV11-2
CASSTGTLYNEEQFF | TGTGCCAGCAGTACCGGGACTCTTTATAATGAGGAGCAGTTCTTC | . | TRBJ2-1 | . | TRBV6-2/TRBV6-3
CASSLLNQETQYF | TGTGCCAGCAGCTTATTAAACCAAGAGACCCAGTACTTC | . | TRBJ2-5 | many | TRBV7-2
CAWSFLVGNTEAFF | TGTGCCTGGAGTTTCTTGGTGGGGAACACTGAAGCTTTCTTT | . | TRBJ1-1 | medium-sized | TRBV30
CASSEGGESSYNEQFF | TGTGCCAGCAGCGAGGGGGGGGAGAGCTCCTACAATGAGCAGTTCTTC | . | TRBJ2-1 | many | TRBV7-2
CASRTSGTVEQFF | TGTGCCAGTAGGACTAGCGGGACGGTTGAGCAGTTCTTC | TRBD2 | TRBJ2-1 | . | TRBV19
CASTAGVGYEQFF | TGTGCCAGCACAGCGGGGGTTGGGTATGAGCAGTTCTTC | TRBD2 | TRBJ2-1 | few | TRBV28
CASSLEAGSETQYF | TGTGCCAGCAGCTTAGAGGCAGGGTCAGAGACCCAGTACTTC | . | TRBJ2-5 | . | TRBV7-6
CASSYSITSGPDTQYF | TGTGCCAGCAGTTACTCGATAACTAGCGGCCCCGATACGCAGTATTTT | TRBD2 | TRBJ2-3 | many | TRBV6-5
CASSKRGYENEQFF | TGTGCCAGCAGCAAGCGGGGGTATGAGAATGAGCAGTTCTTC | TRBD2 | TRBJ2-1 | many | TRBV7-8
CASSSRTRGNYGYTF | TGTGCCAGCAGCTCCAGAACCAGGGGAAACTATGGCTACACCTTC | . | TRBJ1-2 | many | TRBV7-2
CASSPIRNGRGAGELFF | TGTGCCAGCAGCCCCATCCGAAATGGGAGAGGGGCCGGGGAGCTGTTTTTT | . | TRBJ2-2 | few | TRBV14
CASSRGSSGNEGDTQYF | TGTGCCAGCAGCAGGGGGAGTAGCGGGAATGAAGGGGATACGCAGTATTTT | TRBD2 | TRBJ2-3 | . | TRBV7-6
CASVKTGIEAFF | TGTGCCAGCGTAAAGACAGGAATTGAAGCTTTCTTT | . | TRBJ1-1 | . | TRBV5-8
CASSHDQVTGELFF | TGTGCCAGCAGCCACGATCAAGTCACCGGGGAGCTGTTTTTT | . | TRBJ2-2 | . | TRBV7-9
CASSREAMNTEAFF | TGTGCCAGCAGCAGGGAGGCTATGAACACTGAAGCTTTCTTT | . | TRBJ1-1 | many | TRBV7-8
CASSQPGLAGYNEQFF | TGTGCCAGCAGCCAGCCGGGACTAGCGGGATACAATGAGCAGTTCTTC | TRBD2 | TRBJ2-1 | few | TRBV11-2